The clone carrying this T cell receptor beta chain appeared a few times. What it binds is not known. Before sequencing took place, the ViraFEST assay used viral peptide pools to expand antigen-specific CD4+ T cells. At the end of about ten days of culture, CD4+ T cells were isolated. Each vaccine recipient was nucleocapsid antibody negative and had no prior SARS-CoV-2 infection. Assay used: immunoSEQ multiplex PCR; TCRdb lists only in-frame clones, some missing. The top ten clones hold 20% to 25% of a sample with approximately 30,000 clones, more than 65% of them seen once. The CDR3 spans 10 residues. Trimming removed 3 bases at V and 5 bases at J, with 1 base between. Germline V gives CDR1 MNHEY, CDR2 SMNVEV (reference sequence). This sample is part of a study of vaccination effects on CD4 cells after COVID-19. Across the whole study: Either the mRNA-1273 or the BNT162b2 vaccine was given to participants as two doses.

The input for sequencing was CD4+ T cells from PBMCs cultured with HCoV-NL63 spike peptides, taken before COVID-19 vaccination. The origin of this receptor is a human donor who received a COVID-19 vaccine. J is TRBJ2-5 and V is TRBV27; the D is unclear. The CDR3 DNA reads as TGTGCCAGCAGTTTGGAGACCCAGTACTTC. The encoded protein is CASSLETQYF.